The T cell receptor beta chain under discussion was sequenced for a study of blood T cell repertoires in COVID-19. Study-level background: T cells, B-cell-depleted T cells, or PBMCs supplied cDNA or gDNA.

The CDR3 consists of 12 residues. The germline V gene has CDR1 KGHSH and CDR2 LQKENI. Trimming pared 1 base from V and 5 bases from J, leaving 5 bases between. Methods used by the authors: Estimation of nucleated cell counts was performed using reference gene primer amplification. The data were produced by immunoSEQ multiplex PCR, yet TCRdb's version contains in-frame clones alone and is incomplete. D and trimming were read from the DNA, whereas the V and J calls and clone size are those reported in that table. This table holds fewer than 400,000 clones, 75% to 90% found once. In terms of age and location, participants ranged from about 18 to 95 years and lived in fewer than 30 US areas. Membership in each cohort depended on participant-reported clinical history.

The chain employs TRBV18 and TRBJ2-5; D uncertain. This TCR derives from a man aged 55 to 69 who had recovered from COVID-19. The sequencing input was PBMCs or T cells enriched from blood (not recorded which). For the CDR3, the DNA is TGTGCCAGCTCACCACGGCGGGAGACCCAGTACTTC. Its translation: CASSPRRETQYF.